The 16 T cell receptor beta chains presented below share a single source sample, sequenced in a study of control samples from healthy donors and cancer patients. TCRdb keeps only in-frame clones here, not all; method: immunoSEQ multiplex PCR. The data contain tens of thousands of clones, approximately 88% of them singletons. The sample consisted of PBMCs. The receptors were sampled from a woman aged 45-65 years with colorectal cancer.

The chain uses TRBV10-3 and TRBJ2-1, with D possibly matching TRBD2 (6 bases). Looked up from germline, CDR1 is ENHRY and CDR2 is SYGVKD. This CDR3 has 17 residues. V was pared by 0 bases and J by 0 bases, with 12 bases between. For the CDR3, the DNA is TGTGCCATCAGTGAGTCGGGGGGTCCGAGCTCCTACAATGAGCAGTTCTTC. Its protein product is CAISESGGPSSYNEQFF.

This clone is a singleton in its sample. The CDR3 sequence is CASSGRLFF. Written as DNA, the CDR3 is TGTGCCAGCAGTGGCCGCCTTTTCTTT. The J gene is TRBJ1-1, the V gene TRBV6-4, with D unresolved. CDR3 length: 9 residues. V lost 4 bases and J 13 bases, leaving 7 bases between the germline ends. Germline lookup yields CDR1 MRHNA and CDR2 SNTAGT.

V usage is TRBV5-8 and J usage is TRBJ1-3; TRBD1 agrees at 8 bases. The CDR3 is 16 amino acids. J gave up 0 bases and V 4 bases, and 6 bases lay outside the gene matches. Germline CDR1 and CDR2: SGHTS and YDEGEE. The CDR3 protein is CASSRGTGYSGNTIYF. In DNA, the CDR3 is TGTGCCAGCAGCCGCGGGACAGGTTACTCTGGAAACACCATATATTTT.

The V gene is TRBV28, the J gene TRBJ1-1; TRBD1 matches at 8 bases. Germline V gives CDR1 MDHEN, CDR2 SYDVKM. V shed 6 bases and J 6 bases; nucleotides not matched to a gene: 9. The CDR3 length is 14 residues. As DNA, the CDR3 is TGTGCCAGCAGGTTGACAGGGGAATTGGCTGAAGCTTTCTTT. Translated: CASRLTGELAEAFF.

The chain links TRBV5-1 to TRBJ1-4; 9 bases agree with TRBD1. This CDR3 region has 15 residues. Germline V gene data show CDR1 as SGHRS and CDR2 as YFSETQ. V was clipped by 4 bases and J by 8 bases; unmatched bases: 9. CDR3 sequence reads: CASSATGGGEEKLFF. CDR3 in DNA: TGCGCCAGCAGCGCTACAGGGGGCGGGGAGGAAAAACTGTTTTTT.

The gene calls are TRBV6-2 or TRBV6-3 and TRBJ2-5; 10 nucleotides match TRBD2. Germline-derived CDR1 and CDR2 are MNHEY and SVGEGT. The V segment lost 5 bases and the J segment 6 bases; nucleotides outside the gene matches: 6. There are 14 residues in the CDR3. CDR3 DNA: TGTGCCAGCAGTGAGCGGGGGGGCTTGAAGACCCAGTACTTC. It is translated as CASSERGGLKTQYF.

This chain joins TRBV28 and TRBJ1-3, with D unresolved. V was clipped by 6 bases and J by 4 bases, with 13 bases between them. CDR1 and CDR2 from the germline V gene are MDHEN and SYDVKM. This CDR3 has 14 residues. This CDR3 is CASSPDLMGNTIYF. CDR3 DNA: TGTGCCAGCAGCCCCGATTTGATGGGAAACACCATATATTTT.

This clone was counted a few times. The J gene is TRBJ2-1, the V gene TRBV7-2; D possibly matches TRBD1 or TRBD2 (6 bases each). V shed 8 bases and J shed 10 bases, with 24 bases lying between them. Germline CDR1 reads SGHTA; CDR2 reads FQGNSA. The CDR3 has 15 amino acids. The CDR3 spells CASEQKGGTPTEQFF. CDR3 sequence (DNA): TGTGCCAGCGAACAGAAGGGCGGGACACCGACAGAGCAGTTCTTC.

This chain connects TRBV11-1 to TRBJ1-6, with D perhaps matching TRBD1 (5 bases). The V and J ends lost 2 bases and 5 bases respectively, with 13 bases between them. Germline CDR1 is SGHAT and CDR2 is FQDESV (reference sequence). The CDR3 spans 16 residues. The CDR3 nucleotides read TGTGCCAGCAGCTTATGGGGCAGGGCGAATAATTCACCCCTCCACTTT. It yields the protein CASSLWGRANNSPLHF.

This chain joins TRBV2 and TRBJ2-2; the D is unclear. Per the germline V gene, CDR1 is SNHLY and CDR2 is FYNNEI. This CDR3 contains 14 residues. V shed 6 bases and J shed 6 bases, with 14 bases lying between them. DNA of the CDR3: TGTGCCAGCAGCCCGAGACTCCTCGCCGGGGAGCTGTTTTTT. Its protein is CASSPRLLAGELFF.

The chain employs TRBV3-1 (or the pseudogene TRBV3-2) and TRBJ2-2, with 9 bases identical to TRBD1. The CDR3 runs to 15 residues. V shed 4 bases, J shed 5 bases, and the junction held 5 bases outside the gene matches. Per the germline V gene, CDR1 is LGHDT and CDR2 is YNNKEL (reference sequence). The CDR3 DNA reads as TGTGCCAGCAGCCCGGGACAGGGAGGGACCGGGGAGCTGTTTTTT. This sequence encodes CASSPGQGGTGELFF.

This chain connects TRBV28 to TRBJ1-2; D is unclear. Germline V gene lookup returns CDR1 MDHEN and CDR2 SYDVKM. V lost 7 bases, J lost 14 bases, and 26 bases lay in between. The CDR3 is 14 amino acids. As DNA, the CDR3 is TGTGCCAGCATCTCTCCCGGGAATGAGGCCCTTAAGACCTTC. This codes for CASISPGNEALKTF.

J is TRBJ2-2 and V is TRBV6-2 or TRBV6-3; D might be TRBD1 (5 bases). Germline V CDR1 and CDR2: MNHEY, SVGEGT. V was trimmed by 0 bases and J by 4 bases, leaving 9 bases between them. This CDR3 is built from 15 residues. CDR3 residues: CASSYSQGPTGELFF. The CDR3 DNA reads as TGTGCCAGCAGTTACTCCCAGGGCCCCACCGGGGAGCTGTTTTTT.

The chain has TRBV28 and TRBJ2-6, with a possible D match to TRBD2 (6 bases). The CDR3 is 15 residues long. Trimming removed 2 bases from V and 4 bases from J, with 9 bases in between. Germline values: CDR1 MDHEN, CDR2 SYDVKM. CDR3 residues: CASSLGGSGANVLTF. CDR3 coding DNA: TGTGCCAGCAGTTTAGGAGGGAGCGGGGCCAACGTCCTGACTTTC.

This chain uses TRBV27 with TRBJ2-1; TRBD2 matches at 11 bases. V trimming: 2 bases; J trimming: 4 bases; junction bases outside the gene matches: 4. The CDR3 has 16 amino acids. Germline V gives CDR1 MNHEY, CDR2 SMNVEV (reference sequence). The CDR3: CASSLVAGGLYNEQFF. The CDR3 DNA reads as TGTGCCAGCAGTTTAGTAGCGGGGGGGCTATACAATGAGCAGTTCTTC.

The genes are TRBV2 and TRBJ1-2; 7 bases fit TRBD1. The germline CDR1 and CDR2 sequences are SNHLY and FYNNEI. V lost 8 bases and J lost 3; bases outside the gene matches: 3. The CDR3 has 12 amino acids. Written as DNA, the CDR3 is TGTGCCAGCGTTGGGACAGACTATGGCTACACCTTC. The encoded protein is CASVGTDYGYTF.